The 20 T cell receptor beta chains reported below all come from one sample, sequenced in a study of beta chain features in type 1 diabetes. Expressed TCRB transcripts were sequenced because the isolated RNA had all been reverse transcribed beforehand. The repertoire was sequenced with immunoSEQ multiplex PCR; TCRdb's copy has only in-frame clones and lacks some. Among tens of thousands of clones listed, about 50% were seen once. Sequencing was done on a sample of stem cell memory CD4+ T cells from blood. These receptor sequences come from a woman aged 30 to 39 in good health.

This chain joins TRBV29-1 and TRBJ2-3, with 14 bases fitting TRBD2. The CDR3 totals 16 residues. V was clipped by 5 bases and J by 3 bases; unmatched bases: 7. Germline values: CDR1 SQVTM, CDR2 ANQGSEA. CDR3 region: CSVPPGLAGVTDTQYF. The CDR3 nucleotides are TGCAGCGTTCCACCGGGACTAGCGGGAGTAACAGATACGCAGTATTTT.

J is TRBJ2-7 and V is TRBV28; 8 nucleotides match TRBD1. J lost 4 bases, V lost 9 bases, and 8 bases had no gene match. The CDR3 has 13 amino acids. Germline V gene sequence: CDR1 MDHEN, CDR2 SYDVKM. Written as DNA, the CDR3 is TGTGCCAGTCAGCCGGGACAGGCTTACGAGCAGTACTTC. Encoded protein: CASQPGQAYEQYF.

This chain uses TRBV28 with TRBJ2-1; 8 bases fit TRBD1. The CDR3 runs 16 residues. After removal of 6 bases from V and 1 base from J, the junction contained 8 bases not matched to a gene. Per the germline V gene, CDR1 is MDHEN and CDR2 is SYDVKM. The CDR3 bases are TGTGCCAGCAGGGGACAGGATTACGGTTCCTACAATGAGCAGTTCTTC. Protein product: CASRGQDYGSYNEQFF.

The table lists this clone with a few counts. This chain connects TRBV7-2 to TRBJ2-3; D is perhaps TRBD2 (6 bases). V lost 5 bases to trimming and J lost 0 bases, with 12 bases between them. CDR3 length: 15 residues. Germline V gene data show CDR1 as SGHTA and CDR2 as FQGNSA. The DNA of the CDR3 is TGTGCCAGCAGCGGCCTAGCGCCTAGCACAGATACGCAGTATTTT. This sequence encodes CASSGLAPSTDTQYF. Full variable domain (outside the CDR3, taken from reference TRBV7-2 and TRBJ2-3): GAGVSQSPSNKVTEKGKDVELRCDPISGHTALYWYRQSLGQGLEFLIYFQGNSAPDKSGLPSDRFSAERTGGSVSTLTIQRTQQEDSAVYLCASSGLAPSTDTQYFGPGTRLTVL.

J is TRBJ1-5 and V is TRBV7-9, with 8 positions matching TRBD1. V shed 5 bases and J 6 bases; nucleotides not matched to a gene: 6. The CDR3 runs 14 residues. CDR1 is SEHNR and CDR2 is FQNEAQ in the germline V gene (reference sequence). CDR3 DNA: TGTGCCAGCAGCGTGACAGGGGTACGTCAGCCCCAGCATTTT. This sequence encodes CASSVTGVRQPQHF. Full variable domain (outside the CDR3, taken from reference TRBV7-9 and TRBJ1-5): DTGVSQNPRHKITKRGQNVTFRCDPISEHNRLYWYRQTLGQGPEFLTYFQNEAQLEKSRLLSDRFSAERPKGSFSTLEIQRTEQGDSAMYLCASSVTGVRQPQHFGDGTRLSIL.

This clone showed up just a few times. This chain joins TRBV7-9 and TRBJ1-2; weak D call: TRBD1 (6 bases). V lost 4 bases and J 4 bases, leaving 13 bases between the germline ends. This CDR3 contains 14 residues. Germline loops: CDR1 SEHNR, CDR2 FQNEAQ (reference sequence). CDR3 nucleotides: TGTGCCAGCAGCTCTCGACAGGTCCTCTATGGCTACACCTTC. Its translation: CASSSRQVLYGYTF.

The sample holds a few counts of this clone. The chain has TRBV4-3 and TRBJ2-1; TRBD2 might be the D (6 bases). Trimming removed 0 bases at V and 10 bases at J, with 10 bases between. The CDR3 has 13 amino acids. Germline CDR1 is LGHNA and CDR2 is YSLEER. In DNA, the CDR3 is TGCGCCAGCAGCCAAGATTTCAGCGGGGAGCAGTTCTTC. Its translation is CASSQDFSGEQFF.

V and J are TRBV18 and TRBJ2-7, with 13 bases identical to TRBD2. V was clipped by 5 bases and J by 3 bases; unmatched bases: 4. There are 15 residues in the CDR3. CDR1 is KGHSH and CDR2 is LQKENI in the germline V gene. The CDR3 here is CASSGGLAGDYEQYF. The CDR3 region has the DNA TGTGCCAGCTCAGGCGGACTAGCGGGAGACTACGAGCAGTACTTC.

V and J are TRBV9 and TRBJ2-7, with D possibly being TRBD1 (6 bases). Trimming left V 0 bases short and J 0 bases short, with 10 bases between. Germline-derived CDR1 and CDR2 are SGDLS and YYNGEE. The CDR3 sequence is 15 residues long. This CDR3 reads CASSVGAGVSYEQYF. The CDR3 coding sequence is TGTGCCAGCAGCGTAGGGGCAGGGGTCTCCTACGAGCAGTACTTC.

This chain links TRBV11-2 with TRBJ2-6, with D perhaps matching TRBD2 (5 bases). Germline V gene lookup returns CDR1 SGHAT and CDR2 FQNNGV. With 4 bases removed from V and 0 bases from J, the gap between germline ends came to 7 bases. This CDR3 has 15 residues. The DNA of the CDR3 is TGTGCCAGCAGCTCCACTAGCTCTGGGGCCAACGTCCTGACTTTC. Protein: CASSSTSSGANVLTF.

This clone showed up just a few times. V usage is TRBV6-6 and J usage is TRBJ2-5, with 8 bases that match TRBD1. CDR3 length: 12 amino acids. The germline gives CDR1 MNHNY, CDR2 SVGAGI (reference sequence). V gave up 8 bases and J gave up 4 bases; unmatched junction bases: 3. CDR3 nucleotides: TGTGCCAGCCAGACAGGGGCAGAGACCCAGTACTTC. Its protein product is CASQTGAETQYF.

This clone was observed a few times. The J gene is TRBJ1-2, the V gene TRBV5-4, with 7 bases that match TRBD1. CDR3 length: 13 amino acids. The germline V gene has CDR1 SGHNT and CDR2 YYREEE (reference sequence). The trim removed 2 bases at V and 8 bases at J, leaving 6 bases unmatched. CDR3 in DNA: TGTGCCAGCAGCTTTTCAGGGGGTGAAGGCTACACCTTC. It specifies CASSFSGGEGYTF.

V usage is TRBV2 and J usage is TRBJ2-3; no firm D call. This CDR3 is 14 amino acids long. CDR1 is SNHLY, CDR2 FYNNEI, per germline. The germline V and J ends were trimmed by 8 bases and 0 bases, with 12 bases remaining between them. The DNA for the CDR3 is TGTGCCAGCGGATCTTTGCGGAGCACAGATACGCAGTATTTT. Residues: CASGSLRSTDTQYF.

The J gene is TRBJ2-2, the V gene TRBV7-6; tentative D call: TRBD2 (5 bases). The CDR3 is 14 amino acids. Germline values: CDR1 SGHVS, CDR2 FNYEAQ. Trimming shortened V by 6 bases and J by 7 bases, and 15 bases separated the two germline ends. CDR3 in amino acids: CASSSGLEGGELFF. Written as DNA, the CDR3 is TGTGCCAGCAGTTCCGGGCTTGAGGGCGGGGAGCTGTTTTTT. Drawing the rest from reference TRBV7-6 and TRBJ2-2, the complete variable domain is GAGVSQSPRYKVTKRGQDVALRCDPISGHVSLYWYRQALGQGPEFLTYFNYEAQQDKSGLPNDRFSAERPEGSISTLTIQRTEQRDSAMYRCASSSGLEGGELFFGEGSRLTVL.

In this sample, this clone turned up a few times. Here the CDR3 reads CASSNGQAGSYEQYF. CDR3 coding DNA: TGTGCCAGCAGCAACGGACAGGCGGGCTCCTACGAGCAGTACTTC. The chain is built from TRBV28 and TRBJ2-7, with 7 bases aligning to TRBD1. V was pared by 6 bases and J by 0 bases, with 8 bases of the junction left unmatched. The CDR3 sequence is 15 residues long. Germline CDR1 is MDHEN and CDR2 is SYDVKM.

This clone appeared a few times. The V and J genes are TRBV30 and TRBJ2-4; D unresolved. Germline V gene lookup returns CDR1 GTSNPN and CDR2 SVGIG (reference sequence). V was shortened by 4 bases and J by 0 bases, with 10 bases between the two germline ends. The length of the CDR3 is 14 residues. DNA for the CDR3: TGTGCCTGGAATGGCCACGTAGCCAAAAACATTCAGTACTTC. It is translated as CAWNGHVAKNIQYF.

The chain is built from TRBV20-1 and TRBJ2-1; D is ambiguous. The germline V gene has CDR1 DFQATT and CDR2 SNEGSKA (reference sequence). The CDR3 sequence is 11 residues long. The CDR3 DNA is TGCAGCCCTTTGCGGAGTAATGAGCAGTTCTTC. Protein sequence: CSPLRSNEQFF.

CDR3 nucleotide sequence: TGTGCCAGCAGCTTGCCGGGGATGAACACTGAAGCTTTCTTT. This codes for CASSLPGMNTEAFF. The chain is built from TRBV5-6 and TRBJ1-1; D uncertain. With 1 base removed from V and 0 bases from J, the gap between germline ends came to 7 bases. The CDR3 extends over 14 amino acids. Germline V lookup: CDR1 SGHDT, CDR2 YYEEEE.

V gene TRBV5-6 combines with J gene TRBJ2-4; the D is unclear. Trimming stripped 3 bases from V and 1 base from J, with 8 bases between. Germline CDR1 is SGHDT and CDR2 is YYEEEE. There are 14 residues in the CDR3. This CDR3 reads CASSWWRAKNIQYF. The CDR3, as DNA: TGTGCCAGCAGCTGGTGGCGGGCCAAAAACATTCAGTACTTC.

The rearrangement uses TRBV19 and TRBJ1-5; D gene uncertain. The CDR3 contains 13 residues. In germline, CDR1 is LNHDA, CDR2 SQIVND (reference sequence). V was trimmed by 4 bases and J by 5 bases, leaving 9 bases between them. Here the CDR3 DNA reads TGTGCCAGTAGTAACCCACCGGATCAGCCCCAGCATTTT. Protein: CASSNPPDQPQHF.